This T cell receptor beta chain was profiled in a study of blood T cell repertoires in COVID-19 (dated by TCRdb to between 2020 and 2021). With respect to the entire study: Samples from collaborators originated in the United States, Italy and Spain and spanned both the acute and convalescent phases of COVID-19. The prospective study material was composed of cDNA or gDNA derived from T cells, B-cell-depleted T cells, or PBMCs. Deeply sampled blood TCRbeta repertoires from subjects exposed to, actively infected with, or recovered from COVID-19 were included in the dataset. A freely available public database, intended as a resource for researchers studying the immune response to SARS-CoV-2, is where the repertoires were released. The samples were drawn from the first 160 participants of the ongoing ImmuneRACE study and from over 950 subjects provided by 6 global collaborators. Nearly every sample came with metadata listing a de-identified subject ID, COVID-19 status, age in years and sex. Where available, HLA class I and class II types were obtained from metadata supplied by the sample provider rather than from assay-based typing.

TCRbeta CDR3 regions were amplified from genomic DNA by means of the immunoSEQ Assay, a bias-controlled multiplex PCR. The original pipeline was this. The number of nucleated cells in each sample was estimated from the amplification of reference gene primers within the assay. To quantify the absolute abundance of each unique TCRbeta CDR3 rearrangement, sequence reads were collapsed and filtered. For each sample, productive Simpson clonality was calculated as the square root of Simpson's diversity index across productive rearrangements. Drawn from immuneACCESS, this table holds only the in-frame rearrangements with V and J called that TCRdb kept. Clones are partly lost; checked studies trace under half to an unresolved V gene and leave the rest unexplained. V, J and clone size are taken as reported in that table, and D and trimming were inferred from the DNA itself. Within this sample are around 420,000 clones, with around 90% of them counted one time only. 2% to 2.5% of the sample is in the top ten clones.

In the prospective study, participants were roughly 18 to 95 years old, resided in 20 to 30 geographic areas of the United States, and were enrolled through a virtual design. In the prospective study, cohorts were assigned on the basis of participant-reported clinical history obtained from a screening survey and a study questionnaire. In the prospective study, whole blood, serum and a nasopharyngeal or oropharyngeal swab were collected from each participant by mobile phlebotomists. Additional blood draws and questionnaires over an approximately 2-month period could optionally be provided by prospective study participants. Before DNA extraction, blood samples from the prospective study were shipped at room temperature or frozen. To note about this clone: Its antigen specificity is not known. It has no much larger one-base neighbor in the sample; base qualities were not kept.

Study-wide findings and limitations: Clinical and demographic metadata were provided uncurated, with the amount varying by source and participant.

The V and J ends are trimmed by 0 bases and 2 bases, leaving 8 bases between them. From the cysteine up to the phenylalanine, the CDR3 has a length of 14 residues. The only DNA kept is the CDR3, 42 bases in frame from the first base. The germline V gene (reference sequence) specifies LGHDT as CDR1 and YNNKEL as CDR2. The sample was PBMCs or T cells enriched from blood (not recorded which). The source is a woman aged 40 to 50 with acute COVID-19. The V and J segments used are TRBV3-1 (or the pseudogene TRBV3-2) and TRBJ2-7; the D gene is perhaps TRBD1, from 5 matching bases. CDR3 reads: CASSQDKDTYEQYF. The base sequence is TGTGCCAGCAGCCAAGATAAGGACACCTACGAGCAGTACTTC.